These 11 T cell receptor beta chains were sequenced from one sample in a study of CD8 T cells in cerebrospinal fluid in Alzheimer's disease (dated by TCRdb to the early 2020s). The library was made by 10x single-cell sequencing. Sequencing took place on a NextSeq 550. TCRdb reprocessed the public reads and reports one entry per CDR3 protein sequence, without DNA. For this sample, the table gives about 1,400 distinct CDR3 sequences. The top ten clonotypes cover roughly 19% of the sample. Sample: cerebrospinal fluid. These TCRs come from a human donor with mild cognitive impairment.

The chain couples TRBV27 to TRBJ1-1. The germline gives CDR1 MNHEY, CDR2 SMNVEV (reference sequence). The CDR3 contains 14 residues. The CDR3 here is CASSFSRVNTEAFF.

The rearrangement uses TRBV12-3 or TRBV12-4 and TRBJ2-7; absent DNA, TCRdb's TRBD2 call cannot be checked. This CDR3 is built from 15 residues. The CDR3 here is CASSPSGRPPYEQYF.

Considering frequency, this clonotype is medium-sized (0.01 to 0.1%). V usage is TRBV6-5 and J usage is TRBJ1-1; lacking DNA, the TRBD1 call made by TCRdb goes unchecked. The CDR3 is 13 amino acids. The germline CDR1 and CDR2 sequences are MNHEY and SVGAGI. CDR3 region: CASRRQGSTEAFF.

The chain uses TRBV20-1 and TRBJ1-1; TCRdb picks TRBD1, but there is no DNA to check that call. The germline gives CDR1 DFQATT, CDR2 SNEGSKA (reference sequence). CDR3 size: 14 residues. The CDR3: CSARDRFRVTEAFF.

This clonotype is labeled medium-sized (0.01 to 0.1%) based on frequency. The chain has TRBV5-1 and TRBJ1-1; TCRdb proposes TRBD1, but this gene call is untestable without DNA. This CDR3 region has 13 residues. CDR1 is SGHRS and CDR2 is YFSETQ in the germline V gene. CDR3 region: CASSLEDRFEAFF.

This clonotype registers medium-sized (0.01 to 0.1%) by frequency. The chain joins TRBV7-9 to TRBJ1-4; TCRdb lists TRBD1, though no DNA is available to test this call. The CDR3 loop spans 14 amino acids. Germline CDR1 is SEHNR and CDR2 is FQNEAQ (reference sequence). CDR3 amino acids: CASSLAGQNEKLFF.

By frequency, this clonotype registers medium-sized. The CDR3 sequence: CASSSTTGTEQYF. The V and J genes are TRBV7-9 and TRBJ2-7; TCRdb picks TRBD1, but there is no DNA to check that call. Germline assignment: CDR1 SEHNR and CDR2 FQNEAQ (reference sequence). The CDR3 loop spans 13 amino acids.

V is TRBV29-1 and J is TRBJ2-7; TCRdb indicates TRBD1, and absent DNA this call remains unverified. The CDR3 is 19 residues long. Per the germline V gene, CDR1 is SQVTM and CDR2 is ANQGSEA. CDR3 amino acids: CSVVLVEAGTIWDSYEQYF.

This clonotype is labeled large based on frequency. The chain links TRBV5-5 to TRBJ2-2. CDR3 length equals 12 residues. CDR1 and CDR2 (germline): SGHKS, YYEKEE (reference sequence). CDR3 protein: CASSLLGGELFF.

Considering frequency, this clonotype is medium-sized. The J gene is TRBJ2-7, the V gene TRBV5-1; TCRdb calls TRBD1, which cannot be checked without DNA. From germline, CDR1 is SGHRS and CDR2 YFSETQ. The CDR3 length is 15 residues. CDR3 loop: CASSLASGQSYEQYF.

V gene TRBV5-1 combines with J gene TRBJ2-3. This CDR3 has 14 amino acids. CDR1 is SGHRS and CDR2 is YFSETQ in the germline V gene. CDR3 protein: CASSLVQSTDTQYF.